The 27 T cell receptor beta chains listed next were all sequenced from one sample in a study of vaccination effects on CD4 cells after COVID-19 (dated 2022 in TCRdb). In the ViraFEST assay, PBMC were stimulated with viral peptide pools, and TCR sequencing was then used to find antigen-specific CD4+ T cell clonotypes based on their expansion. After less than eleven days of culture, CD4+ T cells were isolated with the EasySep CD4+ T cell isolation kit. PCR-confirmed SARS-CoV-2 infection had occurred in convalescent patients between March and December 2020, before the Alpha, Beta and Delta variants emerged in the United States. Library preparation used the immunoSEQ multiplex PCR assay. The immuneACCESS repertoire file appears here via TCRdb, limited to in-frame rearrangements. These files lack a portion of the clones; in checked studies, under half of the deficit traces to unresolved V genes, and the cause of the others is not known. This sample comprises around 75,000 clones, 65% to 85% of them detected only once. The top ten hold 5% of the sample.

No antigen has been identified for these receptors. The sequencing here drew on CD4+ T cells from PBMCs cultured with HIV peptides, taken before COVID-19 vaccination. The sample's cell subset or site label, decoded: HIV-1 Nef peptide pool negative control/reference culture. The receptors were gathered from a human donor who had a prior SARS-CoV-2 infection.

This chain connects TRBV9 to TRBJ1-1, with D unclear. CDR3 size: 14 residues. The V gene lost 3 bases and the J gene lost 4 bases, with 13 bases spanning the gap. The germline CDR1 and CDR2 sequences are SGDLS and YYNGEE. The CDR3 bases are TGTGCCAGCAGCGGGCGGCCCGGCGGCACTGAAGCTTTCTTT. Protein product: CASSGRPGGTEAFF.

The V call is TRBV3-1 (or the pseudogene TRBV3-2), the J call TRBJ2-5; 7 bases align to TRBD2. Looked up from germline, CDR1 is LGHDT and CDR2 is YNNKEL (reference sequence). The J segment lost 4 bases and the V segment lost 4 bases, leaving 9 bases of the junction unmatched. The CDR3 covers 15 residues. CDR3 sequence: CASSRAGAVGETQYF. DNA of the CDR3: TGTGCCAGCAGCCGGGCGGGAGCGGTAGGAGAGACCCAGTACTTC.

The V gene is TRBV4-1, the J gene TRBJ2-7; D gene ambiguous. The germline CDR1 and CDR2 sequences are MGHRA and YSYEKL. The CDR3 consists of 13 residues. V shed 0 bases and J shed 6 bases, with 9 bases lying between them. DNA for the CDR3: TGCGCCAGCAGCCAAGATCTAGGTCTCGAGCAGTACTTC. It is translated as CASSQDLGLEQYF.

This chain connects TRBV18 to TRBJ2-3; TRBD2 matches at 8 bases. CDR3 length equals 15 residues. J was trimmed by 6 bases and V by 4 bases; bases with no gene match: 9. CDR1 is KGHSH, CDR2 LQKENI, per germline. The chain's CDR3 is CASSQGSGGPDTQYF. In nucleotides, the CDR3 is TGTGCCAGCTCACAGGGGTCGGGGGGGCCGGATACGCAGTATTTT.

Comment on this clone: The junction shows a germline mismatch at one end, possibly a read error. The gene calls are TRBV2 and TRBJ2-2, with D unclear. CDR1 SNHLY and CDR2 FYNNEI come from the germline V gene. The CDR3 has 12 amino acids. The CDR3 is CASNEGTGELFF. DNA for the CDR3: TGTGCCAGCAATGAAGGCACCGGGGAGCTGTTTTTT.

The chain couples TRBV3-1 (or the pseudogene TRBV3-2) to TRBJ1-4; 7 nucleotides match TRBD1. V gave up 0 bases and J gave up 0 bases; unmatched junction bases: 7. The CDR3 totals 18 residues. Germline lookup yields CDR1 LGHDT and CDR2 YNNKEL (reference sequence). The CDR3 protein is CASSQDLGGGPTNEKLFF. For the CDR3, the DNA is TGTGCCAGCAGCCAAGATTTAGGGGGCGGTCCAACTAATGAAAAACTGTTTTTT.

The rearrangement uses TRBV18 and TRBJ1-3; a possible D gene is TRBD1 (5 bases). The germline V gene encodes CDR1 KGHSH and CDR2 LQKENI. This CDR3 is built from 15 residues. Trimming shortened V by 6 bases and J by 4 bases, and 16 bases separated the two germline ends. DNA of the CDR3: TGTGCCAGCTCCCTCTCAGGGCGCTCAGGAAACACCATATATTTT. Translating gives CASSLSGRSGNTIYF.

The chain recombines TRBV11-2 with TRBJ2-5, with D maybe TRBD2 (5 bases). The CDR3 is 13 amino acids. Trimming took off 5 bases at V and 2 bases at J, with 9 bases between the two ends. From germline, CDR1 is SGHAT and CDR2 FQNNGV. CDR3 region: CASSPGFQETQYF. DNA for the CDR3: TGTGCCAGCAGCCCGGGATTTCAAGAGACCCAGTACTTC.

A few counts support this clone. The gene calls are TRBV3-1 (or the pseudogene TRBV3-2) and TRBJ2-1, with TRBD2 matching over 11 bases. Germline loops: CDR1 LGHDT, CDR2 YNNKEL (reference sequence). The length of the CDR3 is 19 residues. The V gene end was trimmed by 1 base and the J gene end by 3 bases; junction bases not matched to a gene: 11. CDR3 in amino acids: CASSQVAGGLNRLYNEQFF. CDR3 in DNA: TGTGCCAGCAGCCAAGTAGCGGGGGGGCTAAATCGGCTCTACAATGAGCAGTTCTTC.

This clone was seen more than once but under ten times. The gene calls are TRBV2 and TRBJ2-6; D uncertain. CDR1 and CDR2 (germline): SNHLY, FYNNEI. CDR3 length equals 14 residues. V gave up 5 bases and J gave up 0 bases, with 5 bases separating them. CDR3 nucleotides: TGTGCCAGCAGTAGGGACTCTGGGGCCAACGTCCTGACTTTC. The encoded protein is CASSRDSGANVLTF.

The rearrangement joins TRBV9 to TRBJ2-1; possibly TRBD2 for D (6 bases). V lost 4 bases, J lost 6 bases, and 17 bases lay in between. There are 15 residues in the CDR3. The germline CDR1 and CDR2 sequences are SGDLS and YYNGEE. Here the CDR3 reads CASSPPGDWGNEQFF. In DNA, the CDR3 is TGTGCCAGCAGCCCCCCGGGAGACTGGGGCAATGAGCAGTTCTTC.

V is TRBV5-6 and J is TRBJ2-7, with 7 bases identical to TRBD1. CDR1 and CDR2 from the germline V gene are SGHDT and YYEEEE. Germline trimming cut 0 bases from V and 2 bases from J; bases unmatched to any gene: 5. This CDR3 has 15 residues. CDR3 loop: CASSLVTTGAYEQYF. The CDR3 nucleotides are TGTGCCAGCAGCTTGGTGACTACAGGGGCCTACGAGCAGTACTTC.

The rearrangement links TRBV6-5 to TRBJ2-7; D is uncertain. Trimming took off 0 bases at V and 5 bases at J, with 14 bases between the two ends. Germline V lookup: CDR1 MNHEY, CDR2 SVGAGI. The CDR3 runs to 15 residues. In DNA, the CDR3 is TGTGCCAGCAGTTACTCGATGCCCTTCTACGACGAGCAGTACTTC. This sequence encodes CASSYSMPFYDEQYF.

This clone appeared a single time. This chain joins TRBV2 and TRBJ1-2; TRBD1 might be the D (6 bases). There are 14 residues in the CDR3. V shed 6 bases and J shed 0 bases, with 11 bases lying between them. The germline V gene encodes CDR1 SNHLY and CDR2 FYNNEI. CDR3 loop: CASRADRTNYGYTF. As DNA, the CDR3 is TGTGCCAGCAGAGCAGACAGGACTAACTATGGCTACACCTTC.

The J gene is TRBJ1-5, the V gene TRBV6-5; D remains unclear. This CDR3 spans 12 amino acids. Germline V CDR1 and CDR2: MNHEY, SVGAGI. Trimming took off 6 bases at V and 0 bases at J, with 3 bases between the two ends. CDR3 DNA sequence: TGTGCCAGCAGAAATAGCAATCAGCCCCAGCATTTT. This encodes CASRNSNQPQHF.

This chain joins TRBV27 and TRBJ2-7; D is possibly TRBD1 (5 bases). Germline values: CDR1 MNHEY, CDR2 SMNVEV (reference sequence). The CDR3 loop spans 15 amino acids. Trimming shortened V by 4 bases and J by 0 bases, and 13 bases separated the two germline ends. This CDR3 is CASSSPGTGSYEQYF. The CDR3 DNA is TGTGCCAGCAGTTCCCCCGGTACAGGCTCCTACGAGCAGTACTTC.

The chain carries TRBV5-6 and TRBJ2-3, with D possibly being TRBD2 (6 bases). CDR1 and CDR2 (germline): SGHDT, YYEEEE. V was shortened by 2 bases and J by 2 bases, with 15 bases between the two germline ends. This CDR3 is 16 amino acids long. CDR3 in DNA: TGTGCCAGCAGCTTTGCCACTAGCCGGTCCACAGATACGCAGTATTTT. Its translation is CASSFATSRSTDTQYF.

The rearrangement joins TRBV27 to TRBJ2-5; no firm D call. Germline assignment: CDR1 MNHEY and CDR2 SMNVEV (reference sequence). The CDR3 consists of 16 residues. V lost 6 bases and J 2 bases, leaving 19 bases between the germline ends. CDR3 bases: TGTGCCAGCAGACCCGGACGGTTCCTACTTCAAGAGACCCAGTACTTC. This encodes CASRPGRFLLQETQYF.

The rearrangement joins TRBV5-8 to TRBJ1-2; D is unresolved. Trimming took 4 bases from V and 3 from J, leaving 10 bases between them. The germline V gene has CDR1 SGHTS and CDR2 YDEGEE. This CDR3 contains 13 residues. The CDR3 is CASSIQIYYGYTF. In nucleotides, the CDR3 is TGTGCCAGCAGCATACAGATTTACTATGGCTACACCTTC.

The V and J genes are TRBV4-1 and TRBJ2-3; 13 nucleotides agree with TRBD2. With V trimmed by 3 bases and J by 2 bases, 5 bases remained unmatched. Germline values: CDR1 MGHRA, CDR2 YSYEKL. CDR3 length equals 17 residues. CDR3 nucleotides: TGCGCCAGCAGCCAGACGGGACTAGCGGGGCTCACAGATACGCAGTATTTT. The encoded protein is CASSQTGLAGLTDTQYF.

V usage is TRBV6-5 and J usage is TRBJ2-1; D unresolved. Germline assignment: CDR1 MNHEY and CDR2 SVGAGI. This CDR3 spans 15 amino acids. V was pared by 5 bases and J by 0 bases, with 11 bases between. The CDR3 DNA is TGTGCCAGCAGTCACACTGTTAGCTCCTACAATGAGCAGTTCTTC. This sequence encodes CASSHTVSSYNEQFF.

This chain uses TRBV4-1 with TRBJ2-1; 10 nucleotides align to TRBD1. V was clipped by 2 bases and J by 7 bases; unmatched bases: 8. The CDR3 consists of 16 residues. In germline, CDR1 is MGHRA, CDR2 YSYEKL. CDR3 protein: CASSQKPPGQGNEQFF. The CDR3 nucleotides read TGCGCCAGCAGCCAAAAACCCCCGGGACAGGGGAATGAGCAGTTCTTC.

The chain combines TRBV28 with TRBJ2-3; D not certain. Trimming pared 2 bases from V and 9 bases from J, leaving 12 bases between. CDR3 length equals 13 residues. Germline V gene data show CDR1 as MDHEN and CDR2 as SYDVKM. The CDR3 DNA reads as TGTGCCAGCAGTTTAAGGGCTCCTATGACGCAGTATTTT. It specifies CASSLRAPMTQYF.

This clone was counted a few times. The chain links TRBV7-9 to TRBJ2-1; D ambiguous. Germline CDR1 reads SEHNR; CDR2 reads FQNEAQ (reference sequence). The V and J ends lost 1 base and 5 bases respectively, with 9 bases between them. This CDR3 spans 14 amino acids. This chain's CDR3 is CASSLGIFDNEQFF. CDR3 in DNA: TGTGCCAGCAGCTTAGGTATTTTTGACAATGAGCAGTTCTTC.

This clone was recorded only once. This sequence joins TRBV11-1 and TRBJ2-1; TRBD1 or TRBD2 may be the D gene (6 bases each). Germline V CDR1 and CDR2: SGHAT, FQDESV (reference sequence). The V end was cut by 4 bases, the J end by 4 bases, with 11 bases between. This CDR3 has 14 residues. The CDR3 region is CASSSQGTYNEQFF. The CDR3 DNA follows: TGTGCCAGCAGCTCGCAGGGGACTTACAATGAGCAGTTCTTC.

J is TRBJ2-7 and V is TRBV7-9; TRBD2 aligns across 11 bases. The CDR3 extends over 18 amino acids. Germline loops: CDR1 SEHNR, CDR2 FQNEAQ (reference sequence). V shed 1 base, J shed 0 bases, and the junction held 8 bases outside the gene matches. The CDR3 spells CASSLVESLAGVSYEQYF. The CDR3 DNA sequence: TGTGCCAGCAGCTTAGTCGAATCACTAGCGGGGGTCTCCTACGAGCAGTACTTC.

V gene TRBV6-5 combines with J gene TRBJ1-5; possibly TRBD1 for D (5 bases). CDR1 is MNHEY and CDR2 is SVGAGI in the germline V gene. V was pared by 5 bases and J by 4 bases, with 12 bases between. The CDR3 loop spans 14 amino acids. DNA for the CDR3: TGTGCCAGCAGTACGCAGACAGCTAATCAGCCCCAGCATTTT. It specifies CASSTQTANQPQHF.